The next 2 T cell receptor beta chains were all read from a single sample in a study of shared clonotypes between healthy human individuals. Repertoires were generated with immunoSEQ multiplex PCR, while TCRdb's copy carries only in-frame clones and drops some. The sample shows approximately 350,000 clones, just over 95% of them seen only once. Sequencing was carried out using memory CD8+ T cells sorted from blood. The sample's subset: CD45RO+ cells pooled with CCR7-negative TemRA cells. The source is a man aged 30 to 45 in good health.

The chain employs TRBV28 and TRBJ1-5; 8 bases agree with TRBD1. After removal of 7 bases from V and 6 bases from J, the junction contained 5 bases not matched to a gene. In germline, CDR1 is MDHEN, CDR2 SYDVKM. The CDR3 sequence is 13 residues long. CDR3 protein: CASTRGPTQPQHF. The CDR3 region has the DNA TGTGCCAGCACCAGGGGGCCCACTCAGCCCCAGCATTTT.

The V and J genes are TRBV10-3 and TRBJ1-2; unclear D gene. The V gene's germline CDR1 is ENHRY and CDR2 SYGVKD. Deletions cut 2 bases from V and 8 bases from J, with 6 bases between. This CDR3 has 11 amino acids. In DNA, the CDR3 is TGTGCCATCAGTGAGGGTAAAGGCTACACCTTC. As protein: CAISEGKGYTF.